The rows below give T cell receptor beta chains drawn from one sample of a study of shared clonotypes between healthy human individuals. Profiling relied on immunoSEQ multiplex PCR, and the TCRdb table lists in-frame clones only, not all of them. This table has some 2.3 million clones, 93% appearing once. Sample: naive CD4+ T cells from PBMCs. These receptors were taken from a man between 18 and 35 years old in good health. Some clones in this sample may be carry-over from other donors' samples. The CDR3 runs from the conserved cysteine through the conserved F or W. Each record gives: D gene, V gene, clone size, J gene, CDR3 DNA, CDR3 protein. A D gene is named only where the DNA matches it firmly. A row's size may be missing; if present it is once, few, many or a size class.

>TRBD1|TRBV10-1|once|TRBJ2-2
TGCGCCAGCAGCCCGGGACAGGGAAACACCGGGGAGCTGTTTTTT
CASSPGQGNTGELFF
>-|TRBV5-1|-|TRBJ1-4
TGCGCCAGCAGCTTGGCCGAGGGGGGCCGGGGTGAAAAACTGTTTTTT
CASSLAEGGRGEKLFF
>-|TRBV7-2|-|TRBJ2-3
TGTGCCAGCAGCCAAAATACAGATACGCAGTATTTT
CASSQNTDTQYF
>TRBD2|TRBV15|once|TRBJ2-1
TGTGCCACCAACCCAGCCGGGACTAGTTCGCGTGAGCAGTTCTTC
CATNPAGTSSREQFF
>-|TRBV29-1|-|TRBJ2-7
TGCAGCGTTGGGGGAGTGGACGCCGAAAGCTCCCACGAGCAGTACTTC
CSVGGVDAESSHEQYF
>TRBD1|TRBV4-3|-|TRBJ1-2
TGCGCCAGCAGCCAAGACAGGGGGCGCGGGAACTATGGCTACACCTTC
CASSQDRGRGNYGYTF
>-|TRBV10-1|-|TRBJ1-4
TGCGCCAGCAGTGATTCGGGGGGAAATGAAAAACTGTTTTTT
CASSDSGGNEKLFF
>-|TRBV18|-|TRBJ1-2
TGTGCCAGCTCAGGCCTTCGGGGGTTGGATGGCTACACCTTC
CASSGLRGLDGYTF
>-|TRBV7-8|few|TRBJ1-1
TGTGCCAGCAGCTTATCGTACACTGAAGCTTTCTTT
CASSLSYTEAFF
>TRBD1|TRBV9|-|TRBJ2-1
TGTGCCAGCAGCGAGGGACAGGGGATCAACAATGAGCAGTTCTTC
CASSEGQGINNEQFF
>-|TRBV5-4|-|TRBJ2-3
TGTGCCAGCAGCTCCTCACGGGGCGCAGATACGCAGTATTTT
CASSSSRGADTQYF
>-|TRBV29-1|-|TRBJ2-5
TGCAGCGTTGAAGGCTTGGGAGAGACCCAGTACTTC
CSVEGLGETQYF
>-|TRBV6-6|-|TRBJ1-2
TGTGCCAGCAGTTATCCTGGGCAGACTAACTATGGCTACACCTTC
CASSYPGQTNYGYTF
>-|TRBV19|-|TRBJ2-3
TGTGCCAGTAGTATAGAGGGCACAGATACGCAGTATTTT
CASSIEGTDTQYF
>-|TRBV5-1|-|TRBJ1-1
TGCGCCAGCAGCTTAGACAGATTAAACACTGAAGCTTTCTTT
CASSLDRLNTEAFF
>TRBD1|TRBV5-1|-|TRBJ2-2
TGCGCCAGCAGCTTGGAGGACAGGGTGGCGTTTTTT
CASSLEDRVAFF
>-|TRBV2|-|TRBJ1-3
TGTGCCAGCGTCGGGGGCTCTGGAAACACCATATATTTT
CASVGGSGNTIYF
>-|TRBV10-3|-|TRBJ2-3
TGTGCCATCAGAACTAGCGCGAGACAGGCAGATACGCAGTATTTT
CAIRTSARQADTQYF
>-|TRBV19|-|TRBJ1-5
TGTGCCAGTAGCGCCCTTTCAGGGGCGTATCAGCCCCAGCATTTT
CASSALSGAYQPQHF
>-|TRBV18|-|TRBJ2-3
TGTGCCAGCTCACCACCCTCTTCAGATACGCAGTATTTT
CASSPPSSDTQYF
>TRBD1|TRBV30|-|TRBJ1-4
TGTGCCTGGGGACAATACAGGGGTGTTGGTGAAAAACTGTTTTTT
CAWGQYRGVGEKLFF
>-|TRBV11-3|-|TRBJ2-1
TGTGCCAGCAGCTTCCGTCCTGGCTCCTACAATGAGCAGTTCTTC
CASSFRPGSYNEQFF
>-|TRBV12-2|-|TRBJ1-1
TGTGCAAGTCGCTTACCCCCGAGGGGGCCGGGAACTGAAGCTTTCTTT
CASRLPPRGPGTEAFF
>-|TRBV9|-|TRBJ2-7
TGTGCCAGCAGCGTAGGACTAGTGTCCCACGAGCAGTACTTC
CASSVGLVSHEQYF
>-|TRBV2|once|TRBJ2-7
TGTGCCAGCAGTGAAAGGGACTACGAGCAGTACTTC
CASSERDYEQYF
>TRBD2|TRBV29-1|-|TRBJ2-3
TGCAGCGTTCGGGGGGACTGGAAGCCCACAGATACGCAGTATTTT
CSVRGDWKPTDTQYF
>TRBD1|TRBV6-5|-|TRBJ1-5
TGTGCCAGCTCTACCTCGGCCAGGGGGTATCAGCCCCAGCATTTT
CASSTSARGYQPQHF
>-|TRBV28|-|TRBJ1-3
TGTGCCAGCGAGTCGATGGGGTCGGGGGGCTCTGGAAACACCATATATTTT
CASESMGSGGSGNTIYF
>-|TRBV20-1|once|TRBJ1-4
TGCAGTGCTCCCCGGGGCCAGGGACTGTTTTTT
CSAPRGQGLFF
>-|TRBV27|-|TRBJ1-2
TGTGCCAGCAGTGTATTAAGGGGACCCCCTTTTAACTATGGCTACACCTTC
CASSVLRGPPFNYGYTF
>TRBD2|TRBV5-4|-|TRBJ2-3
TGTGCCAGCAGCTTGGTCGTAGCGGGATCCACAGATACGCAGTATTTT
CASSLVVAGSTDTQYF
>TRBD1|TRBV9|-|TRBJ2-3
TGTGCCAGCAGCGTAGCTTCACAGGGGGGCACAGATACGCAGTATTTT
CASSVASQGGTDTQYF
>-|TRBV11-2|-|TRBJ2-1
TGTGCCAGCAGCTTGGCTGGGGCGCTGAGGAATGAGCAGTTCTTC
CASSLAGALRNEQFF
>-|TRBV18|-|TRBJ2-2
TGTGCCAGCTCACCCTCGGCAGCCTATGACGGGGAGCTGTTTTTT
CASSPSAAYDGELFF
>-|TRBV7-3|-|TRBJ1-3
TGTGCCAGCAGCGCCAGGGTTCCGTTCGGAAACACCATATATTTT
CASSARVPFGNTIYF
>-|TRBV5-1|-|TRBJ2-1
TGCGCCAGCAGCTTGGACGGCTACCCTGGGGTAGGTGAGCAGTTCTTC
CASSLDGYPGVGEQFF
>-|TRBV9|-|TRBJ1-2
TGTGCCAGCAGCCCCCTTGATGGCTACACCTTC
CASSPLDGYTF